A selection of T cell receptor beta chains follows, all from one sample in a study of graft-versus-host responses after intestinal transplantation. Antigens for these TCRs are unknown. Generated by immunoSEQ multiplex PCR, the TCRdb table keeps only in-frame clones and is missing some. The sample consists of roughly 90,000 clones, 75% to 95% of them appearing once. This specimen was unstimulated CD8+ T cells sorted from spleen or lymph node cells, taken before intestinal transplant. These receptors came from a human donor who received an intestinal transplant. CDR3s include the opening cysteine and the closing phenylalanine or tryptophan. The D gene is left open where the match is weak. A row's size may be missing; if present it is once, few, many or a size class.

v_call: TRBV19; d_call: -; clone_size: -; j_call: TRBJ2-7; cdr3_aa: CASSTSISQVYEQYF; cdr3_nt: TGTGCCAGTAGTACCTCAATCAGCCAGGTTTACGAGCAGTACTTC
v_call: TRBV4-2; d_call: TRBD2; clone_size: -; j_call: TRBJ2-7; cdr3_aa: CASSQAGTSGPWGEYEQYF; cdr3_nt: TGTGCCAGCAGCCAGGCCGGGACTAGCGGGCCGTGGGGAGAATACGAGCAGTACTTC
v_call: TRBV25-1; d_call: -; clone_size: -; j_call: TRBJ2-1; cdr3_aa: CASSEYTTGIDQFF; cdr3_nt: TGTGCCAGCAGTGAATATACAACAGGGATTGACCAGTTCTTC
v_call: TRBV9; d_call: TRBD2; clone_size: -; j_call: TRBJ2-7; cdr3_aa: CASSDGTSGSDYEQYF; cdr3_nt: TGTGCCAGCAGCGATGGGACTAGCGGGTCGGATTACGAGCAGTACTTC
v_call: TRBV29-1; d_call: TRBD1; clone_size: -; j_call: TRBJ2-1; cdr3_aa: CSARTGGREQFF; cdr3_nt: TGCAGCGCCCGGACAGGGGGCAGGGAGCAGTTCTTC
v_call: TRBV2; d_call: -; clone_size: -; j_call: TRBJ1-4; cdr3_aa: CASGATENEKLFF; cdr3_nt: TGTGCCAGCGGAGCTACAGAAAATGAAAAACTGTTTTTT
v_call: TRBV6-5; d_call: -; clone_size: -; j_call: TRBJ1-1; cdr3_aa: CASSYSQGRTEAFF; cdr3_nt: TGTGCCAGCAGTTACTCGCAGGGACGCACTGAAGCTTTCTTT
v_call: TRBV27; d_call: -; clone_size: -; j_call: TRBJ2-1; cdr3_aa: CASSFGFYNEQFF; cdr3_nt: TGTGCCAGCAGTTTTGGTTTTTACAATGAGCAGTTCTTC
v_call: TRBV2; d_call: TRBD1; clone_size: -; j_call: TRBJ1-5; cdr3_aa: CASSEGTGNQPQHF; cdr3_nt: TGTGCCAGCAGTGAAGGGACAGGGAATCAGCCCCAGCATTTT
v_call: TRBV4-1; d_call: TRBD1; clone_size: -; j_call: TRBJ1-4; cdr3_aa: CASSQEGTGVTNEKLFF; cdr3_nt: TGCGCCAGCAGCCAAGAAGGAACAGGGGTAACTAATGAAAAACTGTTTTTT
v_call: TRBV5-1; d_call: -; clone_size: -; j_call: TRBJ1-5; cdr3_aa: CASSLEPDFSQPQHF; cdr3_nt: TGCGCCAGCAGCTTGGAGCCGGACTTTAGTCAGCCCCAGCATTTT
v_call: TRBV5-5; d_call: -; clone_size: -; j_call: TRBJ1-2; cdr3_aa: CASSLGGADGYTF; cdr3_nt: TGTGCCAGCAGCTTGGGAGGGGCAGACGGCTACACCTTC
v_call: TRBV13; d_call: -; clone_size: -; j_call: TRBJ2-7; cdr3_aa: CASSLGNFGYEQYF; cdr3_nt: TGTGCCAGCAGCTTGGGAAATTTTGGCTACGAGCAGTACTTC
v_call: TRBV19; d_call: -; clone_size: -; j_call: TRBJ2-6; cdr3_aa: CASRRSGAAGANVLTF; cdr3_nt: TGTGCCAGTAGACGCTCTGGGGCGGCTGGGGCCAACGTCCTGACTTTC
v_call: TRBV7-7; d_call: -; clone_size: -; j_call: TRBJ1-1; cdr3_aa: CASIRSPGAFF; cdr3_nt: TGTGCCAGCATCCGGTCCCCTGGGGCTTTCTTT
v_call: TRBV27; d_call: TRBD1; clone_size: -; j_call: TRBJ1-5; cdr3_aa: CASSYRGGQPQHF; cdr3_nt: TGTGCCAGCAGTTACAGGGGTGGTCAGCCCCAGCATTTT
v_call: TRBV10-3; d_call: -; clone_size: -; j_call: TRBJ1-2; cdr3_aa: CAISENNYGYTF; cdr3_nt: TGTGCCATCAGTGAAAATAACTATGGCTACACCTTC
v_call: TRBV9; d_call: -; clone_size: -; j_call: TRBJ2-5; cdr3_aa: CASSSRTDQETQYF; cdr3_nt: TGTGCCAGCAGCTCCCGGACAGATCAAGAGACCCAGTACTTC
v_call: TRBV6-5; d_call: -; clone_size: -; j_call: TRBJ2-7; cdr3_aa: CASMGEFEQYF; cdr3_nt: TGTGCCAGCATGGGGGAGTTCGAGCAGTACTTC
v_call: TRBV7-9; d_call: TRBD2; clone_size: -; j_call: TRBJ2-3; cdr3_aa: CASSLALAGDTDTQYF; cdr3_nt: TGTGCCAGCAGCTTGGCGTTGGCGGGGGACACAGATACGCAGTATTTT
v_call: TRBV9; d_call: -; clone_size: once; j_call: TRBJ1-1; cdr3_aa: CASSVDSGGVEAFF; cdr3_nt: TGTGCCAGCAGCGTAGATTCTGGAGGGGTGGAAGCTTTCTTT
v_call: TRBV10-1; d_call: TRBD2; clone_size: -; j_call: TRBJ2-1; cdr3_aa: CASSFESGGYNEQFF; cdr3_nt: TGCGCCAGCAGTTTTGAGAGCGGGGGCTACAATGAGCAGTTCTTC
v_call: TRBV9; d_call: TRBD1; clone_size: -; j_call: TRBJ2-7; cdr3_aa: CASSPGTEIRYEQYF; cdr3_nt: TGTGCCAGCAGCCCCGGGACAGAAATACGCTACGAGCAGTACTTC
v_call: TRBV15; d_call: -; clone_size: -; j_call: TRBJ2-1; cdr3_aa: CATSQPLGEGEQFF; cdr3_nt: TGTGCCACCAGCCAACCTCTGGGAGAGGGTGAGCAGTTCTTC
v_call: TRBV29-1; d_call: -; clone_size: once; j_call: TRBJ2-5; cdr3_aa: CSVEVGETQYF; cdr3_nt: TGCAGCGTTGAAGTGGGGGAGACCCAGTACTTC
v_call: TRBV7-9; d_call: TRBD2; clone_size: -; j_call: TRBJ2-7; cdr3_aa: CASSSLAGGITEQYF; cdr3_nt: TGTGCCAGCAGCTCCCTGGCGGGAGGGATTACCGAGCAGTACTTC
v_call: TRBV28; d_call: -; clone_size: -; j_call: TRBJ1-5; cdr3_aa: CASNPRDVWGQPQHF; cdr3_nt: TGTGCCAGCAATCCCCGGGACGTGTGGGGTCAGCCCCAGCATTTT
v_call: TRBV6-1; d_call: -; clone_size: few; j_call: TRBJ1-2; cdr3_aa: CASSLSQLGYTF; cdr3_nt: TGTGCCAGCAGTTTATCCCAACTTGGCTACACCTTC